These 12 T cell receptor beta chains were all obtained from the same sample, sequenced in a study of T cell responses to AZD1222 COVID-19 vaccine. Clones were read by immunoSEQ multiplex PCR, and TCRdb kept only the in-frame ones, dropping some. The sample has 93,000 or so clones; about 90% are singletons. Sequencing used peripheral blood, obtained on day 0 of AZD1222 vaccination. Receptors were obtained from an adult in good health.

V gene TRBV28 combines with J gene TRBJ2-7; 7 bases are shared with TRBD1. CDR1 and CDR2 from the germline V gene are MDHEN and SYDVKM. The CDR3 consists of 15 residues. V dropped 4 bases and J dropped 3; count of bases not matched to a gene: 9. The CDR3 loop is CASSSQGTEYYEQYF. The DNA of the CDR3 is TGTGCCAGCAGTTCCCAAGGGACAGAGTACTACGAGCAGTACTTC.

V gene TRBV28 combines with J gene TRBJ1-1, with unresolved D. Germline V gene data show CDR1 as MDHEN and CDR2 as SYDVKM. V was pared by 7 bases and J by 0 bases, with 12 bases between. This CDR3 comprises 14 residues. CDR3 nucleotide sequence: TGTGCCAGCATCCAACCCGTGATGAACACTGAAGCTTTCTTT. Amino acid sequence: CASIQPVMNTEAFF.

This clone was recorded once. V gene TRBV7-6 combines with J gene TRBJ2-1; 8 bases align to TRBD2. Looked up from germline, CDR1 is SGHVS and CDR2 is FNYEAQ. J gave up 5 bases and V 6 bases, and 3 bases lay outside the gene matches. The CDR3 covers 13 residues. The CDR3 region has the DNA TGTGCCAGCAGAGGACTAGCCAACAATGAGCAGTTCTTC. Translated: CASRGLANNEQFF.

The rearrangement links TRBV30 to TRBJ1-1, with D maybe TRBD1 (5 bases). This CDR3 is 14 amino acids long. Per germline, CDR1 GTSNPN and CDR2 SVGIG (reference sequence). V was shortened by 1 base and J by 1 base, with 10 bases between the two germline ends. Here the CDR3 reads CAWSDGTENTEAFF. The CDR3 DNA follows: TGTGCCTGGAGTGATGGGACCGAGAACACTGAAGCTTTCTTT.

This clone was seen a single time. The CDR3 DNA reads TGCAGCGTTGAAGGCAGGGGGCGGGACTATGGCTACACCTTC. Protein: CSVEGRGRDYGYTF. The chain is built from TRBV29-1 and TRBJ1-2; 8 bases fit TRBD1. Trimming removed 1 base from V and 3 bases from J; junction bases left unmatched: 4. Germline V gene sequence: CDR1 SQVTM, CDR2 ANQGSEA. This CDR3 contains 14 residues.

V usage is TRBV7-9 and J usage is TRBJ1-1; D gene unclear. The CDR3 loop spans 18 amino acids. Germline V gene lookup returns CDR1 SEHNR and CDR2 FQNEAQ (reference sequence). V shed 3 bases and J shed 0 bases, with 20 bases lying between them. The DNA of the CDR3 is TGTGCCAGCAGCTTCCTAGAACCCCGGCCGCTCATGAACACTGAAGCTTTCTTT. It specifies CASSFLEPRPLMNTEAFF.

The CDR3 sequence is CATSDFQETQYF. The DNA for the CDR3 is TGTGCCACCAGTGATTTCCAAGAGACCCAGTACTTC. The J gene is TRBJ2-5, the V gene TRBV24-1; no reliable D call. CDR1 is KGHDR, CDR2 SFDVKD, per germline. The V end was cut by 1 base, the J end by 1 base, with 0 bases between. There are 12 residues in the CDR3.

The chain couples TRBV19 to TRBJ1-1; 7 nucleotides match TRBD1. The trim removed 10 bases at V and 3 bases at J, leaving 5 bases unmatched. In germline, CDR1 is LNHDA, CDR2 SQIVND (reference sequence). CDR3 length equals 12 residues. The CDR3 nucleotides are TGTGCCACAAACAGGGGATACACTGAAGCTTTCTTT. It translates to CATNRGYTEAFF.

V usage is TRBV5-1 and J usage is TRBJ2-3; 8 bases map to TRBD2. The CDR3 consists of 15 residues. The germline CDR1 and CDR2 sequences are SGHRS and YFSETQ. Losses at the gene ends were 4 bases for V and 2 bases for J; bases not matched to a gene: 6. The DNA for the CDR3 is TGCGCCAGCAGCCCAGCGGGGGCCTACACAGATACGCAGTATTTT. Its translation is CASSPAGAYTDTQYF.

The CDR3 loop is CASSGWGQGNQPQHF. The CDR3 nucleotides read TGTGCCAGCAGCGGATGGGGACAAGGCAATCAGCCCCAGCATTTT. The chain carries TRBV5-8 and TRBJ1-5, with a possible D match to TRBD1 (6 bases). Trimming took 4 bases from V and 2 from J, leaving 13 bases between them. The germline gives CDR1 SGHTS, CDR2 YDEGEE. This CDR3 is 15 amino acids long.

This chain links TRBV6-2 or TRBV6-3 with TRBJ2-2; possibly TRBD2 for D (6 bases). V lost 4 bases and J lost 5, with 17 bases in between. Germline-derived CDR1 and CDR2 are MNHEY and SVGEGT. The CDR3 loop spans 16 amino acids. The CDR3 loop is CASSLRPSATTGELFF. The CDR3 DNA reads TGTGCCAGCAGTTTACGACCTAGCGCTACGACCGGGGAGCTGTTTTTT.

V is TRBV27 and J is TRBJ1-1; D is uncertain. Germline CDR1 is MNHEY and CDR2 is SMNVEV (reference sequence). Trimming shortened V by 3 bases and J by 0 bases, and 8 bases separated the two germline ends. The CDR3 is made up of 14 amino acids. In nucleotides, the CDR3 is TGTGCCAGCAGTTTTGGCCCAATGAACACTGAAGCTTTCTTT. Translation: CASSFGPMNTEAFF.